The rows below give T cell receptor beta chains drawn from one sample of a study of regulatory and conventional T cells in RAG deficiency. Clones were read by immunoSEQ multiplex PCR, and TCRdb kept only the in-frame ones, dropping some. The data contain about 46,000 clones, 75% to 90% of them singletons. The data were also submitted as part of a second study, on regulatory T cells.

Sample: CD4+ effector T cells sorted from blood. These receptors all come from a human donor in good health. Both conserved end residues are trimmed from each CDR3. A D gene is named only where the DNA matches it firmly.

j_call: TRBJ2-2; d_call: NA; v_call: TRBV28; cdr3_aa: ASSLTPEVFGNTGELF
j_call: TRBJ2-1; d_call: TRBD2; v_call: TRBV7-3; cdr3_aa: ASSLKPAGGGEQF
j_call: TRBJ1-1; d_call: TRBD1; v_call: TRBV6-5; cdr3_aa: ASRRDRGDEAF
j_call: TRBJ2-7; d_call: TRBD1; v_call: TRBV6-5; cdr3_aa: ASSDRGYEQY
j_call: TRBJ1-3; d_call: NA; v_call: TRBV11-3; cdr3_aa: ASSLTSGNTIY
j_call: TRBJ2-3; d_call: NA; v_call: TRBV18; cdr3_aa: ATTIQGDTQY
j_call: TRBJ2-4; d_call: NA; v_call: TRBV11-2; cdr3_aa: ASSSFSGGAKNIQY
j_call: TRBJ2-7; d_call: NA; v_call: TRBV9; cdr3_aa: ASSVGSHPSSYEQY
j_call: TRBJ1-6; d_call: NA; v_call: TRBV6-1; cdr3_aa: ASTPPGSYNSPLH
j_call: TRBJ2-7; d_call: TRBD1; v_call: TRBV5-5; cdr3_aa: ASSWGTGARREQY
j_call: TRBJ1-2; d_call: TRBD1; v_call: TRBV18; cdr3_aa: ASSPGTGDNYGYT
j_call: TRBJ2-7; d_call: NA; v_call: TRBV5-1; cdr3_aa: ATRDTSSSYEQY
j_call: TRBJ1-2; d_call: NA; v_call: TRBV28; cdr3_aa: ASSLTVGAGPFYGYT
j_call: TRBJ2-1; d_call: TRBD2; v_call: TRBV10-1; cdr3_aa: ASSESAGGRNEQF
j_call: TRBJ2-1; d_call: NA; v_call: TRBV9; cdr3_aa: ASTPSGKSYNEQF
j_call: TRBJ2-5; d_call: NA; v_call: TRBV30; cdr3_aa: AWSRGHLVTQY
j_call: TRBJ1-2; d_call: TRBD1; v_call: TRBV18; cdr3_aa: ASSPSGGSFGYT
j_call: TRBJ1-1; d_call: NA; v_call: TRBV28; cdr3_aa: ASNGNTEAF
j_call: TRBJ2-5; d_call: TRBD2; v_call: TRBV11-3; cdr3_aa: ASSSQGGETQY
j_call: TRBJ2-5; d_call: NA; v_call: TRBV6-6; cdr3_aa: ASSSASRAAQETQY
j_call: TRBJ2-1; d_call: NA; v_call: TRBV11-2; cdr3_aa: ASSLDREGGEQF
j_call: TRBJ1-4; d_call: NA; v_call: TRBV2; cdr3_aa: ASSDSGAATNEKLF
j_call: TRBJ1-5; d_call: TRBD1; v_call: TRBV30; cdr3_aa: AWSVQGVGNQPQH
j_call: TRBJ2-7; d_call: TRBD2; v_call: TRBV28; cdr3_aa: ASSFSGTSGYEQY
j_call: TRBJ2-7; d_call: NA; v_call: TRBV5-3; cdr3_aa: ARSLVVPRPYEQY
j_call: TRBJ2-3; d_call: TRBD1; v_call: TRBV19; cdr3_aa: ASSHGQGRSTDTQY
j_call: TRBJ1-5; d_call: NA; v_call: TRBV15; cdr3_aa: ATSRERVGGRFQPQH
j_call: TRBJ2-3; d_call: TRBD2; v_call: TRBV7-9; cdr3_aa: ASSRGLAGGRTDTQY
j_call: TRBJ2-1; d_call: TRBD1; v_call: TRBV6-1; cdr3_aa: ASSGIKGARDEQF
j_call: TRBJ2-5; d_call: TRBD2; v_call: TRBV7-3; cdr3_aa: ASSPTTSEGETQY
j_call: TRBJ1-3; d_call: NA; v_call: TRBV7-6; cdr3_aa: ASSLAQGKGNTIY
j_call: TRBJ1-3; d_call: NA; v_call: TRBV19; cdr3_aa: ASRPPIRSGNTIY
j_call: TRBJ2-3; d_call: TRBD2; v_call: TRBV7-9; cdr3_aa: ASSLSGRGDTQY
j_call: TRBJ1-2; d_call: NA; v_call: TRBV28; cdr3_aa: ASSPRGAGLGYGYT
j_call: TRBJ1-5; d_call: NA; v_call: TRBV21-1; cdr3_aa: ASSSHGSNQPQH
j_call: TRBJ1-5; d_call: NA; v_call: TRBV6-6; cdr3_aa: ASSERQRNQPQH
j_call: TRBJ2-2; d_call: TRBD1; v_call: TRBV5-1; cdr3_aa: ATMSQGANTGELF
j_call: TRBJ2-7; d_call: TRBD1; v_call: TRBV19; cdr3_aa: ASQAGTGRYEQY
j_call: TRBJ2-1; d_call: NA; v_call: TRBV19; cdr3_aa: ASSRRGSLDEQF
j_call: TRBJ2-7; d_call: TRBD2; v_call: TRBV5-1; cdr3_aa: ASSNPVSGKVEQY
j_call: TRBJ1-3; d_call: NA; v_call: TRBV6-5; cdr3_aa: ASSKAGNTIY
j_call: TRBJ2-3; d_call: TRBD1; v_call: TRBV12-5; cdr3_aa: ASYPGGPTDTQY
j_call: TRBJ2-7; d_call: NA; v_call: TRBV7-7; cdr3_aa: ASSSQGRPVAPKSSEQY
j_call: TRBJ1-1; d_call: NA; v_call: TRBV30; cdr3_aa: AWGTGQKNTEAF